This T cell receptor (beta chain) appears in the sequencing data of a study of beta chain features in type 1 diabetes. Points from the study as a whole: Equally in patients and controls, PCR might preferentially amplify shorter templates. A greater similarity of naive, central memory and Treg TCRB repertoires was seen among patients than among healthy donors. Moderate yet significant TCRB CDR3 shortening was seen in Type 1 diabetes patients in all four CD4+ subsets.

Looked up from germline, CDR1 is KGHSH and CDR2 is LQKENI. J lost 6 bases, V lost 6 bases, and 21 bases had no gene match. The length of the CDR3 is 18 residues. Reverse transcription of all isolated RNA meant that expressed TCRB transcripts were sequenced. Assay: immunoSEQ multiplex PCR; the TCRdb copy retains only in-frame clones and omits some. The data contain 300,000 to 350,000 clones, roughly 13% of them singletons. Sampling consisted of one heparinised blood draw per donor, averaging approximately 120 mL. The purity of all sorted populations exceeded 95%. Comment on this clone: The target antigen is unknown.

The chain carries TRBV18 and TRBJ2-3; 7 bases line up with TRBD2. The sample consisted of naive CD4+ T cells from blood. This TCR came from a woman between 18 and 29 years old with type 1 diabetes. This chain's CDR3 is CASSPVAGDPPPTDTQYF. The CDR3 nucleotides read TGTGCCAGCTCGCCCGTAGCGGGTGATCCCCCTCCCACGGATACGCAGTATTTT.